The 3 T cell receptor beta chains in this list originate from one sample, sequenced in a study of cytomegalovirus exposure and HLA in healthy donors. The study ran its PCR with 60 Vbeta and 13 Jbeta primers. Profiling relied on immunoSEQ multiplex PCR, and the TCRdb table lists in-frame clones only, not all of them. The sample has some 180,000 clones, 75% to 85% seen once. Material for sequencing was PBMCs. The receptor set was obtained from a woman aged 55 to 70 in good health and CMV-seropositive.

The chain is built from TRBV2 and TRBJ2-5, with D possibly TRBD2 on 6 matching bases. Germline V gene sequence: CDR1 SNHLY, CDR2 FYNNEI. The V end was cut by 3 bases, the J end by 7 bases, with 15 bases between. CDR3 length: 14 amino acids. CDR3 sequence (DNA): TGTGCCAGCAGTGACAGCCTAGGAGGGTGGACCCAGTACTTC. It translates to CASSDSLGGWTQYF.

The genes are TRBV7-8 and TRBJ2-7, with TRBD2 matching 7 bases. V was pared by 1 base and J by 2 bases, with 5 bases of the junction left unmatched. The CDR3 length is 15 residues. In germline, CDR1 is SGHVS, CDR2 FQNEAQ. The CDR3 nucleotides are TGTGCCAGCAGCTTAGTATCGGGGGGAGCCTACGAGCAGTACTTC. The encoded protein is CASSLVSGGAYEQYF.

This clone was detected only once. Germline and junction disagree at one end, which may indicate a read error. The chain links TRBV28 to TRBJ2-6; TRBD1 is a possible D gene (6 bases). Per germline, CDR1 MDHEN and CDR2 SYDVKM. This CDR3 is built from 13 residues. The CDR3 is CASSGSGANGLTF. The CDR3 nucleotides read TGTGCCAGCAGCGGGTCAGGGGCCAACGGCCTGACTTTC.